The source of this TCR beta chain is a study of shared clonotypes between healthy human individuals. Study summary: Every donor yielded three CD4 naive, three CD4 memory, two CD8 naive and one CD8 memory plate.

Only in-frame clones appear in the TCRdb table, and some are missing; sequencing was by immunoSEQ multiplex PCR. The repertoire holds roughly 2.1 million clones, with approximately 94% as singletons. CD8 cells classed as naive were CD45RO-negative and positively selected for CCR7, excluding terminally differentiated effector memory CD45RA+ cells. The source material was naive CD8+ T cells from PBMCs. This sequence was found in a young man in good health. Some clones in this sample may be carry-over from other donors' samples.

CDR3 nucleotide sequence: TGTGCCAGCAGTCCACAGGGCTACTCTGGAAACACCATATATTTT. Translated: CASSPQGYSGNTIYF. V is TRBV6-5 and J is TRBJ1-3, with a weak D call TRBD1 (6 bases). Germline V gives CDR1 MNHEY, CDR2 SVGAGI. V was pared by 5 bases and J by 0 bases, with 11 bases between. The CDR3 length is 15 residues.